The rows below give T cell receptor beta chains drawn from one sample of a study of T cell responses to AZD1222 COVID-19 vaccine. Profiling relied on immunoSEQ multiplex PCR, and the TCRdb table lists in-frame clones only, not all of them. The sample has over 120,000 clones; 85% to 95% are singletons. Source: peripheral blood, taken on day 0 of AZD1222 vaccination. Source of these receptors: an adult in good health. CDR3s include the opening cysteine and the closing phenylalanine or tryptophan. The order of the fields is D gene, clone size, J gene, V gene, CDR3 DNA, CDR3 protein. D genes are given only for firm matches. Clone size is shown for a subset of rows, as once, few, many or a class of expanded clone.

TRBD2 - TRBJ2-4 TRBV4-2 TGTGCCAGCAGCCCATCACCGGGACTAGCGGCCAACATTCAGTACTTC CASSPSPGLAANIQYF
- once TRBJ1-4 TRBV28 TGTGCCAGCAGTCCCACCCGGACGGGCGAAAAACTGTTTTTT CASSPTRTGEKLFF
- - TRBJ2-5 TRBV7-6 TGTGCCAGCAGCTCGAGAACAGGGTTAGAGACCCAGTACTTC CASSSRTGLETQYF
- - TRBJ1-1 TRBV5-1 TGCGCCAGCAGCGTCCCCGCAGGGGAGAGCATGAACACTGAAGCTTTCTTT CASSVPAGESMNTEAFF
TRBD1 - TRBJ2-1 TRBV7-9 TGTGCCAGCAGCTCGACTAAGATCGGGACAGAAATGGGCAATGAGCAGTTCTTC CASSSTKIGTEMGNEQFF
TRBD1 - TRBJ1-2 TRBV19 TGTGCCAGTAGTACCCAGACACAGGGGGCGGGTGGCTACACCTTC CASSTQTQGAGGYTF
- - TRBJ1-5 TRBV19 TGTGCCAGTAGTATGTCCCATCAGCCCCAGCATTTT CASSMSHQPQHF
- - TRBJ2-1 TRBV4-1 TGCGCCAGCAGCCAACCCTATAGAGGGTCCTACAATGAGCAGTTCTTC CASSQPYRGSYNEQFF
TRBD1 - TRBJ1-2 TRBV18 TGTGCCAGCTCACCAGTCGGGGACAGGGGAAACAACTATGGCTACACCTTC CASSPVGDRGNNYGYTF
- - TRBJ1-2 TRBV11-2 TGTGCCAGCAGCTTAGGTACGGGGAGCGGCTACACCTTC CASSLGTGSGYTF
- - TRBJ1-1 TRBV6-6 TGTGCCAGCAGTTACGTATTGGGGGGCGTGAACACTGAAGCTTTCTTT CASSYVLGGVNTEAFF
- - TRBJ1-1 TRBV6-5 TGTGCCAGCGCTGAGACAGCTAACACTGAAGCTTTCTTT CASAETANTEAFF
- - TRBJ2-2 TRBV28 TGTGCCAGCAGTACGACCTTAAGGGACACCGGGGAGCTGTTTTTT CASSTTLRDTGELFF
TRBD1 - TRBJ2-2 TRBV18 TGTGCCAGCTCACCACAAACGACAGGGAGAGGGAACACCGGGGAGCTGTTTTTT CASSPQTTGRGNTGELFF
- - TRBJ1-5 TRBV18 TGTGCCAGCTCACCGATCGCCGGTAGCAATCAGCCCCAGCATTTT CASSPIAGSNQPQHF
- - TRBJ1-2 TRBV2 TGTGCCAGCAGAGGGGACCGGGGCATTGGCTACACCTTC CASRGDRGIGYTF
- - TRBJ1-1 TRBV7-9 TGTGCCAGCAGCTTCTTAGGGGGGACTGAAGCTTTCTTT CASSFLGGTEAFF
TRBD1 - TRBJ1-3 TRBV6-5 TGTGCCAGCCGACTACAGGGGGCGGACACCATATATTTT CASRLQGADTIYF
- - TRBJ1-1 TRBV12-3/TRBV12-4 TGTGCCAGCAGTTTAGGGGGGGGCAGGGAAGCTTTCTTT CASSLGGGREAFF
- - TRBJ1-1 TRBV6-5 TGTGCCAGCAGTCTAGGGACTGAAGCTTTCTTT CASSLGTEAFF
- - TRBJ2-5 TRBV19 TGTGCCAGTACTCACCTCCCGGGGGAGACCCAGTACTTC CASTHLPGETQYF
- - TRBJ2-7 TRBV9 TGTGCCAGCAGCGTAGCTTCCCATACCTACGAGCAGTACTTC CASSVASHTYEQYF
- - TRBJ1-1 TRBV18 TGTGCCAGCTCACCAGGTGTTAACACTGAAGCTTTCTTT CASSPGVNTEAFF